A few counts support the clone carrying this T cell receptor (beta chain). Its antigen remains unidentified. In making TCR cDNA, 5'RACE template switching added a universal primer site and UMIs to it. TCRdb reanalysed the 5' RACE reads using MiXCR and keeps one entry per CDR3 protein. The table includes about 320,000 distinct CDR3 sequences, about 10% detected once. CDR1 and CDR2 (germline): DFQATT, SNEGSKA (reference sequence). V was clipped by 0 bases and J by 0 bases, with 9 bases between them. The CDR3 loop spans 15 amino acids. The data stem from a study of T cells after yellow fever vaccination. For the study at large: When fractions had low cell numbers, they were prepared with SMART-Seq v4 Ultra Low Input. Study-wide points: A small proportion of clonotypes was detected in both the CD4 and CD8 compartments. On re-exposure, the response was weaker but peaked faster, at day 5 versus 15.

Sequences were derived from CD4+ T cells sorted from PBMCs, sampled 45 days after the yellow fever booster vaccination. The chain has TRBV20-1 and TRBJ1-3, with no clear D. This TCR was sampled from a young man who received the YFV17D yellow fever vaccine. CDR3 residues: CSARDSTSSGNTIYF. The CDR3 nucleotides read TGCAGTGCTAGAGACTCCACAAGCTCTGGAAACACCATATATTTT.